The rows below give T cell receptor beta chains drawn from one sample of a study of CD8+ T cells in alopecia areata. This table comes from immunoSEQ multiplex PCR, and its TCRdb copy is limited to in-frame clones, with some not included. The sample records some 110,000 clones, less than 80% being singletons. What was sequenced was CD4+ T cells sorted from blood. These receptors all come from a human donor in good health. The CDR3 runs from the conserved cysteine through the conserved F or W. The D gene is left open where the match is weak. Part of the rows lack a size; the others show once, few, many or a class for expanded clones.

CDR3: CASSYGSTNEKLFF
DNA: TGTGCCAGCAGTTACGGGTCCACTAATGAAAAACTGTTTTTT
D: -
J: TRBJ1-4
V: TRBV6-5
size: -

CDR3: CASAQRGGGNSPLHF
DNA: TGTGCCAGCGCCCAGAGGGGGGGCGGTAATTCACCCCTCCACTTT
D: -
J: TRBJ1-6
V: TRBV6-5
size: -

CDR3: CASSIQGGQPQHF
DNA: TGTGCCAGTAGTATACAGGGGGGCCAGCCCCAGCATTTT
D: TRBD1
J: TRBJ1-5
V: TRBV19
size: -

CDR3: CASSPTGPTDTQYF
DNA: TGTGCCAGCTCCCCGACGGGACCCACAGATACGCAGTATTTT
D: -
J: TRBJ2-3
V: TRBV18
size: once

CDR3: CASSFDRGDTQYF
DNA: TGCGCCAGCAGCTTCGACCGCGGGGATACGCAGTATTTT
D: -
J: TRBJ2-3
V: TRBV5-1
size: -

CDR3: CASSLVGGLAGGGTDTQYF
DNA: TGTGCCAGCAGCCTTGTTGGTGGTTTAGCGGGGGGCGGCACAGATACGCAGTATTTT
D: TRBD2
J: TRBJ2-3
V: TRBV4-2
size: once

CDR3: CASTRIPGQGGGELFF
DNA: TGCGCCAGCACCCGGATTCCGGGACAGGGAGGCGGGGAGCTGTTTTTT
D: TRBD1
J: TRBJ2-2
V: TRBV5-1
size: -

CDR3: CAWSLHRGKETQYF
DNA: TGTGCCTGGAGTCTTCACCGGGGGAAAGAGACCCAGTACTTC
D: -
J: TRBJ2-5
V: TRBV30
size: -

CDR3: CASSLEGIQYF
DNA: TGTGCCAGCAGCTTGGAGGGCATTCAGTACTTC
D: -
J: TRBJ2-4
V: TRBV5-6
size: -

CDR3: CSVEDLVGEQYF
DNA: TGCAGCGTTGAAGATCTAGTAGGCGAGCAGTACTTC
D: -
J: TRBJ2-7
V: TRBV29-1
size: -

CDR3: CAWETSTDTQYF
DNA: TGTGCCTGGGAGACTAGCACAGATACGCAGTATTTT
D: -
J: TRBJ2-3
V: TRBV30
size: -

CDR3: CASSEASGTEAFF
DNA: TGTGCCAGCAGTGAAGCCAGTGGAACTGAAGCTTTCTTT
D: -
J: TRBJ1-1
V: TRBV2
size: -

CDR3: CSLWGGGNTEAFF
DNA: TGCAGCCTATGGGGTGGAGGGAACACTGAAGCTTTCTTT
D: -
J: TRBJ1-1
V: TRBV29-1
size: -

CDR3: CASSQLTNEQFF
DNA: TGTGCCAGCAGCCAATTAACGAATGAGCAGTTCTTC
D: -
J: TRBJ2-1
V: TRBV16
size: -

CDR3: CASSQDNKAGQPQHF
DNA: TGCGCCAGCAGCCAAGACAATAAGGCTGGTCAGCCCCAGCATTTT
D: -
J: TRBJ1-5
V: TRBV4-1
size: -

CDR3: CASSLDPLGAIGETQYF
DNA: TGCGCCAGCAGCTTGGATCCCTTGGGGGCGATCGGAGAGACCCAGTACTTC
D: -
J: TRBJ2-5
V: TRBV5-1
size: few

CDR3: CAWSREWAFF
DNA: TGTGCCTGGTCCCGGGAATGGGCTTTCTTT
D: -
J: TRBJ1-1
V: TRBV30
size: -

CDR3: CAGSGGSLTDTQYF
DNA: TGTGCCGGGAGCGGGGGGTCCCTCACAGATACGCAGTATTTT
D: TRBD2
J: TRBJ2-3
V: TRBV6-5
size: -

CDR3: CASLTSGEGTDTQYF
DNA: TGTGCCAGTCTCACTAGCGGGGAGGGCACAGATACGCAGTATTTT
D: TRBD2
J: TRBJ2-3
V: TRBV7-2
size: -

CDR3: CASRVGTDTGELFF
DNA: TGTGCCAGCAGGGTAGGGACCGACACCGGGGAGCTGTTTTTT
D: -
J: TRBJ2-2
V: TRBV7-9
size: -

CDR3: CSVERQISEAFF
DNA: TGCAGCGTTGAACGACAGATTTCTGAAGCTTTCTTT
D: -
J: TRBJ1-1
V: TRBV29-1
size: -

CDR3: CASSPTSRDTQYF
DNA: TGTGCCAGCAGCCCTACTTCTCGAGATACGCAGTATTTT
D: -
J: TRBJ2-3
V: TRBV7-8
size: few

CDR3: CASSEAGLGSNEQFF
DNA: TGTGCCAGCAGTGAAGCGGGGTTGGGATCCAATGAGCAGTTCTTC
D: -
J: TRBJ2-1
V: TRBV2
size: -

CDR3: CASSLRQISTGELFF
DNA: TGTGCCAGCAGTTTACGACAGATCTCCACCGGGGAGCTGTTTTTT
D: -
J: TRBJ2-2
V: TRBV27
size: -

CDR3: CSVVTVGETQYF
DNA: TGCAGCGTTGTTACGGTCGGAGAGACCCAGTACTTC
D: -
J: TRBJ2-5
V: TRBV29-1
size: -

CDR3: CSVSILATNEQYF
DNA: TGCAGCGTTTCGATACTAGCGACCAACGAGCAGTACTTC
D: TRBD2
J: TRBJ2-7
V: TRBV29-1
size: few

CDR3: CASSQSKGPVGYGYTF
DNA: TGCGCCAGCAGCCAATCTAAGGGGCCTGTTGGTTATGGCTACACCTTC
D: -
J: TRBJ1-2
V: TRBV4-1
size: -

CDR3: CASSQDEGELNSPLHF
DNA: TGTGCCAGCAGCCAAGACGAAGGGGAACTTAATTCACCCCTCCACTTT
D: -
J: TRBJ1-6
V: TRBV4-2
size: -

CDR3: CSVGDLLGNTIYF
DNA: TGCAGCGTGGGGGACCTACTTGGAAACACCATATATTTT
D: -
J: TRBJ1-3
V: TRBV29-1
size: few

CDR3: CASTTSGNEQYF
DNA: TGTGCCAGCACCACCAGTGGAAACGAGCAGTACTTC
D: -
J: TRBJ2-7
V: TRBV6-1
size: -

CDR3: CATSREAGGRETQYF
DNA: TGTGCCACCAGCAGAGAAGCGGGGGGTAGGGAGACCCAGTACTTC
D: TRBD2
J: TRBJ2-5
V: TRBV15
size: -

CDR3: CASSLTGEGFTEAFF
DNA: TGTGCCAGCAGCTTAACCGGGGAGGGGTTCACTGAAGCTTTCTTT
D: -
J: TRBJ1-1
V: TRBV7-9
size: few

CDR3: CAWREGLAGAETQYF
DNA: TGTGCCTGGAGGGAGGGACTAGCCGGGGCGGAGACCCAGTACTTC
D: TRBD2
J: TRBJ2-5
V: TRBV30
size: -

CDR3: CATSRSSTGYSWGYTF
DNA: TGTGCCACCAGCAGATCCTCGACAGGATACTCCTGGGGCTACACCTTC
D: -
J: TRBJ1-2
V: TRBV15
size: once

CDR3: CASSGRGTSGRETQYF
DNA: TGTGCCAGCAGCGGTAGGGGAACTAGCGGGAGGGAGACCCAGTACTTC
D: TRBD2
J: TRBJ2-5
V: TRBV9
size: -

CDR3: CASSLQGSNQPQHF
DNA: TGTGCCAGCAGCTTACAGGGATCCAATCAGCCCCAGCATTTT
D: -
J: TRBJ1-5
V: TRBV5-4
size: -

CDR3: CSVEGNRNTGELFF
DNA: TGCAGCGTTGAAGGGAACAGGAACACCGGGGAGCTGTTTTTT
D: -
J: TRBJ2-2
V: TRBV29-1
size: few

CDR3: CASSPDGRRDTEAFF
DNA: TGCGCCAGCAGCCCCGACGGGCGCAGGGACACTGAAGCTTTCTTT
D: -
J: TRBJ1-1
V: TRBV4-1
size: -

CDR3: CASKGDLPNEQFF
DNA: TGTGCCAGCAAGGGGGATCTTCCCAATGAGCAGTTCTTC
D: -
J: TRBJ2-1
V: TRBV6-5
size: -

CDR3: CASTDGGSYNSPLHF
DNA: TGTGCCAGCACCGACGGAGGCTCCTATAATTCACCCCTCCACTTT
D: -
J: TRBJ1-6
V: TRBV9
size: -

CDR3: CASSLGGTFQETQYF
DNA: TGTGCCAGCAGCTTGGGCGGTACCTTTCAAGAGACCCAGTACTTC
D: -
J: TRBJ2-5
V: TRBV11-2
size: -

CDR3: CASSFRGVTGELFF
DNA: TGTGCCAGCAGCTTCCGGGGGGTCACCGGGGAGCTGTTTTTT
D: TRBD2
J: TRBJ2-2
V: TRBV7-2
size: medium-sized

CDR3: CASSTQRGHEQFF
DNA: TGTGCCAGCAGTACTCAGCGGGGACATGAGCAGTTCTTC
D: TRBD2
J: TRBJ2-1
V: TRBV7-2
size: -

CDR3: CASSLDGYSNQPQHF
DNA: TGCGCCAGCAGCTTAGACGGTTATAGCAATCAGCCCCAGCATTTT
D: -
J: TRBJ1-5
V: TRBV5-1
size: -

CDR3: CASSEVPGAFTDTQYF
DNA: TGTGCCAGCAGTGAAGTGCCGGGGGCCTTTACAGATACGCAGTATTTT
D: -
J: TRBJ2-3
V: TRBV2
size: -

CDR3: CASSPWDAGGTEAFF
DNA: TGTGCCAGCTCACCTTGGGACGCGGGGGGCACTGAAGCTTTCTTT
D: -
J: TRBJ1-1
V: TRBV18
size: -

CDR3: CASSEHNEQFF
DNA: TGTGCCAGCAGTGAACACAATGAGCAGTTCTTC
D: -
J: TRBJ2-1
V: TRBV6-1
size: -